These 11 T cell receptor beta chains were sequenced from one sample in a study of long-term antiretroviral therapy in people with HIV. An immunoSEQ assay, version v3.0, was performed at survey level. TCRdb's table, derived via immunoSEQ multiplex PCR, lists solely in-frame clones and lacks some. The sample records fewer than 45,000 clones, less than 85% being singletons. Source: unsorted PBMCs, taken 3.4 years after starting antiretroviral therapy. The source of these receptors is a man aged 30 to 39 with HIV.

This chain connects TRBV28 to TRBJ1-2, with 7 bases matching TRBD1. The CDR3 contains 13 residues. V trimming: 2 bases; J trimming: 5 bases; junction bases outside the gene matches: 2. The V gene's germline CDR1 is MDHEN and CDR2 SYDVKM. Written as DNA, the CDR3 is TGTGCCAGCAGTTTAGGGACAGAGTATGGCTACACCTTC. Encoded protein: CASSLGTEYGYTF.

V gene TRBV19 combines with J gene TRBJ2-7; 8 positions match TRBD2. CDR1 and CDR2 (germline): LNHDA, SQIVND (reference sequence). The CDR3 has 17 residues. The V and J ends lost 10 bases and 2 bases, in that order; junction bases with no gene match: 19. The CDR3 here is CATADLKAGRGAYEQYF. The CDR3 DNA is TGTGCCACCGCCGATTTAAAAGCCGGGAGGGGGGCCTACGAGCAGTACTTC.

V gene TRBV11-3 combines with J gene TRBJ2-1; possibly TRBD2 for D (6 bases). Trimming removed 1 base from V and 3 bases from J, with 10 bases in between. The CDR3 length is 15 residues. The germline CDR1 and CDR2 sequences are SGHNT and YENEEA. The CDR3 DNA sequence: TGTGCCAGCAGCTTAGCGGGAGCTGGCTACAATGAGCAGTTCTTC. Translation: CASSLAGAGYNEQFF.

This chain uses TRBV6-1 with TRBJ2-2; D is uncertain. This CDR3 contains 11 residues. The V gene's germline CDR1 is MNHNS and CDR2 SASEGT. With 3 bases removed from V and 6 bases from J, the gap between germline ends came to 2 bases. CDR3 protein: CASSDPGELFF. The DNA of the CDR3 is TGTGCCAGCAGTGATCCCGGGGAGCTGTTTTTT.

This clone was seen once. The chain joins TRBV6-4 to TRBJ2-1, with TRBD1 matching 8 bases. V shed 4 bases and J 2 bases; nucleotides not matched to a gene: 4. CDR1 is MRHNA, CDR2 SNTAGT, per germline. This CDR3 has 15 amino acids. The CDR3 nucleotides are TGTGCCAGCAGTGTCGACAGGGGCCCCTACAATGAGCAGTTCTTC. Protein: CASSVDRGPYNEQFF.

This chain joins TRBV7-9 and TRBJ2-7; 12 bases are a match to TRBD2. With 6 bases clipped from V and 2 bases from J, the junction kept 5 bases outside the gene matches. There are 15 residues in the CDR3. Per the germline V gene, CDR1 is SEHNR and CDR2 is FQNEAQ (reference sequence). The CDR3 reads CASSSTSGGPYEQYF. The CDR3 nucleotides are TGTGCCAGCAGTTCGACTAGCGGGGGCCCCTACGAGCAGTACTTC.

The rearrangement links TRBV28 to TRBJ1-5; no clear D. Germline V gene data show CDR1 as MDHEN and CDR2 as SYDVKM. The CDR3 contains 12 residues. V lost 4 bases to trimming and J lost 5 bases, with 6 bases between them. CDR3: CASSSIHQPQHF. CDR3 nucleotides: TGTGCCAGCAGTTCCATACATCAGCCCCAGCATTTT.

The chain carries TRBV9 and TRBJ2-7; the match to TRBD2 covers 8 bases. With 0 bases clipped from V and 3 bases from J, the junction kept 5 bases outside the gene matches. This CDR3 is built from 15 residues. Per germline, CDR1 SGDLS and CDR2 YYNGEE. The DNA for the CDR3 is TGTGCCAGCAGCGTAGGAAGCGGGAGAGTCTACGAGCAGTACTTC. Translating it yields CASSVGSGRVYEQYF.

V and J are TRBV6-1 and TRBJ2-7; 10 bases align to TRBD1. Germline V gives CDR1 MNHNS, CDR2 SASEGT. The CDR3 covers 19 residues. The ends lost 2 bases at V and 3 bases at J; junction bases unmatched: 16. The CDR3 nucleotides are TGTGCCAGCAGTGAACAGGTGACAGGGGGCGTTCAAGTTAACTACGAGCAGTACTTC. Its protein product is CASSEQVTGGVQVNYEQYF.

This clone was observed a few times. V is TRBV2 and J is TRBJ2-7, with unresolved D. V was shortened by 4 bases and J by 2 bases, with 12 bases between the two germline ends. The CDR3 consists of 14 residues. From germline, CDR1 is SNHLY and CDR2 FYNNEI. The DNA of the CDR3 is TGTGCCAGCAGTGGTTTGACAATAACCTACGAGCAGTACTTC. Protein sequence: CASSGLTITYEQYF.

This chain links TRBV28 with TRBJ2-7; 9 bases map to TRBD1. The length of the CDR3 is 16 residues. Germline V gives CDR1 MDHEN, CDR2 SYDVKM. Unmatched junction bases numbered 4, after V lost 1 base and J lost 0 bases. This chain's CDR3 is CASSLSWDRVSYEQYF. The CDR3 bases are TGTGCCAGCAGTTTATCTTGGGACAGGGTCTCCTACGAGCAGTACTTC.